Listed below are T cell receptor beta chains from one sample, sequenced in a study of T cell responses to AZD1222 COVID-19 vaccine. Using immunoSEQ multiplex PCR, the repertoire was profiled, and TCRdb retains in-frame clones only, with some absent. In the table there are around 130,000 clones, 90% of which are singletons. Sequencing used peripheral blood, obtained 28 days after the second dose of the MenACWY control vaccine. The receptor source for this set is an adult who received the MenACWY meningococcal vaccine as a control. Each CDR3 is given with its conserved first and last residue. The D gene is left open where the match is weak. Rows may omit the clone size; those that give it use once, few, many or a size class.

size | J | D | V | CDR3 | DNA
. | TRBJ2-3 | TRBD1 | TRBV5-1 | CASSLALSGGTDTQYF | TGCGCCAGCAGCTTGGCCTTATCAGGGGGTACAGATACGCAGTATTTT
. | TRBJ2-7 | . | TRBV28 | CASMDYEQYF | TGTGCCAGCATGGACTACGAGCAGTACTTC
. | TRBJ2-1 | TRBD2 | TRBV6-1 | CASSETTSATYNEQFF | TGTGCCAGCAGTGAAACTACTAGCGCGACCTACAATGAGCAGTTCTTC
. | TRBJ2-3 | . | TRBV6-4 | CASSDSEGTSTDTQYF | TGTGCCAGCAGTGACTCAGAGGGGACTAGCACAGATACGCAGTATTTT
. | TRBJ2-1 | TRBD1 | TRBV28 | CASTGTGLNEQFF | TGTGCCAGCACCGGGACAGGGCTCAATGAGCAGTTCTTC
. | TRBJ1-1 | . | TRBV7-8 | CASSLGWGTEAFF | TGTGCCAGCAGCTTAGGCTGGGGCACTGAAGCTTTCTTT
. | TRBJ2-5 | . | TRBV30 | CAWSGGKTQYF | TGTGCCTGGAGTGGGGGAAAGACCCAGTACTTC
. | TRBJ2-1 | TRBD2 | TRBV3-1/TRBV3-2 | CASSQDKEAGGPYNEQFF | TGTGCCAGCAGCCAAGATAAGGAGGCGGGGGGTCCCTACAATGAGCAGTTCTTC
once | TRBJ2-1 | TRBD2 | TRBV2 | CAGGLAEGPQFF | TGTGCCGGAGGGCTAGCGGAGGGGCCTCAGTTCTTC
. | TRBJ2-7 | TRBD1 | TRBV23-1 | CAMPTGSTHEQYF | TGCGCCATGCCGACAGGGTCAACCCACGAGCAGTACTTC
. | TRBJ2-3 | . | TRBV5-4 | CASSLGWGRDTDTQYF | TGTGCCAGCAGCTTGGGGTGGGGCAGGGACACAGATACGCAGTATTTT
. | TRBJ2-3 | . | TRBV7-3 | CASSLNVLGEQYF | TGTGCCAGCAGCTTAAATGTCCTGGGGGAGCAGTATTTT
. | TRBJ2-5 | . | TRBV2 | CASRRGGREETQYF | TGTGCCAGCAGGAGGGGGGGGAGAGAAGAGACCCAGTACTTC
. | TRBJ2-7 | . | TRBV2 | CASSVDFIRSSYEQYF | TGTGCCAGCAGTGTCGACTTCATCCGGAGCTCCTACGAGCAGTACTTC
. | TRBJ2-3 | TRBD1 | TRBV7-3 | CASSSTGGHDTQYF | TGTGCCAGCAGCTCTACAGGGGGCCATGATACGCAGTATTTT